The source of this T cell receptor beta chain is a study of blood T cell repertoires in COVID-19. Repertoires were generated with immunoSEQ multiplex PCR, while TCRdb's copy carries only in-frame clones and drops some. The sample yields about 96,000 clones, around three quarters seen once. Germline CDR1 and CDR2: SEHNR and FQNEAQ (reference sequence). V shed 3 bases and J shed 0 bases, with 11 bases lying between them. The CDR3 has 16 residues. The receptor was isolated from a man aged 50-59 years who had recovered from COVID-19. Specimen: peripheral blood. The chain has TRBV7-9 and TRBJ2-2, with D maybe TRBD2 (5 bases). The CDR3 sequence is CASSFSGVSNTGELFF. Written as DNA, the CDR3 is TGTGCCAGCAGCTTCAGCGGCGTATCGAACACCGGGGAGCTGTTTTTT. Combining the CDR3 with reference TRBV7-9 and TRBJ2-2 gives the whole variable domain DTGVSQNPRHKITKRGQNVTFRCDPISEHNRLYWYRQTLGQGPEFLTYFQNEAQLEKSRLLSDRFSAERPKGSFSTLEIQRTEQGDSAMYLCASSFSGVSNTGELFFGEGSRLTVL.